The text below deals with one T cell receptor beta chain. What it binds is unknown. TCR beta CDR3 sequences were amplified from RNA transcripts. When the TCR CDR3 underwent first-round RT-PCR, the HTBI primer set was used. Using its own MiXCR run on the multiplex PCR reads, TCRdb lists one record per CDR3 protein. The data contain about 600,000 distinct CDR3 sequences, about a sixth of them singletons. This CDR3 region has 14 residues. V shed 0 bases and J shed 9 bases, with 13 bases lying between them. Germline V lookup: CDR1 SGDLS, CDR2 YYNGEE. The sample comes from a study of T cells in Graves' hyperthyroidism and ophthalmopathy. Findings of the study overall: Blood samples included most of the expanded thyroid clonotypes exceeding 0.001.

At least 3 on the Clinical Activity Score was recorded for ophthalmopathy patients, who also had NOSPECS grade at least 4 and duration under 3 months. The study left out patients who had uncontrolled infection, other autoimmune disease, pregnancy or lactation. The sequence derives from a woman in her thirties or forties with Graves' ophthalmopathy. The chain joins TRBV9 to TRBJ2-1; D unresolved. The sample consisted of blood. The CDR3 loop reads CASSVGPVSSEQFF. CDR3 in DNA: TGTGCCAGCAGCGTAGGTCCAGTTTCCAGTGAGCAGTTCTTC.